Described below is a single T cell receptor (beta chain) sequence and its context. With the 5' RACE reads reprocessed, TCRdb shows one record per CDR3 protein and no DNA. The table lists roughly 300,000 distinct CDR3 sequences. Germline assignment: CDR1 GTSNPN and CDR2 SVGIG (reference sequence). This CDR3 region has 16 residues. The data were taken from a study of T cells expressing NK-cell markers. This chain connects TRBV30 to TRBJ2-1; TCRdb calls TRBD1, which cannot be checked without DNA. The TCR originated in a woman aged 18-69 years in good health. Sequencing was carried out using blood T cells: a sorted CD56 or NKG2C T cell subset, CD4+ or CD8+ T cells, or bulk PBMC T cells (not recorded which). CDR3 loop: CAWSVVGVSSYNEQFF.